The rows below give T cell receptor beta chains drawn from one sample of a study of shared clonotypes between healthy human individuals. Sequenced by immunoSEQ multiplex PCR; TCRdb stores in-frame clones only, minus some. The sample has 2 million to 2.5 million clones, less than 95% seen once; the top ten hold 0.85% to 1.3%. The sample was naive CD8+ T cells sorted from blood. All receptors come from a man aged 18-30 years in good health. The CDR3 runs from the conserved cysteine through the conserved F or W. The D gene is left open where the match is weak. Expanded clones get a size class; other rows say once, few or many, or leave the size out.

v_call: TRBV5-1; j_call: TRBJ2-2; clone_size: -; d_call: TRBD2; cdr3_aa: CASSLGSSGTGELFF; cdr3_nt: TGCGCCAGCAGCTTGGGGTCTAGCGGCACCGGGGAGCTGTTTTTT
v_call: TRBV5-8; j_call: TRBJ2-2; clone_size: once; d_call: -; cdr3_aa: CAPTDRIHGELFF; cdr3_nt: TGTGCCCCGACAGACAGGATCCACGGGGAGCTGTTTTTT
v_call: TRBV27; j_call: TRBJ1-5; clone_size: -; d_call: -; cdr3_aa: CASSVAGASNQPQHF; cdr3_nt: TGTGCCAGCTCGGTAGCAGGGGCTAGCAATCAGCCCCAGCATTTT
v_call: TRBV2; j_call: TRBJ2-1; clone_size: -; d_call: -; cdr3_aa: CARRDSGFSSYNEQFF; cdr3_nt: TGTGCCAGAAGGGATAGCGGCTTTAGCTCCTACAATGAGCAGTTCTTC
v_call: TRBV19; j_call: TRBJ2-1; clone_size: -; d_call: TRBD2; cdr3_aa: CASSLIGLADNEQFF; cdr3_nt: TGTGCCAGTAGTCTAATTGGACTAGCAGACAATGAGCAGTTCTTC
v_call: TRBV18; j_call: TRBJ2-3; clone_size: -; d_call: -; cdr3_aa: CASSPFGDTDTQYF; cdr3_nt: TGTGCCAGCTCACCTTTCGGGGACACAGATACGCAGTATTTT
v_call: TRBV4-1; j_call: TRBJ2-7; clone_size: -; d_call: -; cdr3_aa: CASSQVVASGSGTYEQYF; cdr3_nt: TGCGCCAGCAGCCAAGTTGTGGCTTCTGGGAGTGGAACCTACGAGCAGTACTTC
v_call: TRBV4-1; j_call: TRBJ2-7; clone_size: -; d_call: TRBD1; cdr3_aa: CASSHNRDSSYEQYF; cdr3_nt: TGCGCCAGCAGCCATAACCGGGACAGCTCCTACGAGCAGTACTTC
v_call: TRBV10-3; j_call: TRBJ2-3; clone_size: -; d_call: TRBD2; cdr3_aa: CAISESSGGSTDTQYF; cdr3_nt: TGTGCCATCAGTGAGTCTAGCGGGGGCAGCACAGATACGCAGTATTTT
v_call: TRBV9; j_call: TRBJ2-7; clone_size: once; d_call: -; cdr3_aa: CASSVDLGGGEQYF; cdr3_nt: TGTGCCAGCAGCGTAGATTTAGGGGGTGGCGAGCAGTACTTC
v_call: TRBV6-5; j_call: TRBJ2-7; clone_size: -; d_call: -; cdr3_aa: CASTYGLGAYEQYF; cdr3_nt: TGTGCCAGCACCTACGGTCTGGGGGCCTACGAGCAGTACTTC
v_call: TRBV9; j_call: TRBJ1-1; clone_size: -; d_call: -; cdr3_aa: CASRSHPGVNTEAFF; cdr3_nt: TGTGCCAGCAGGTCCCATCCGGGGGTGAACACTGAAGCTTTCTTT
v_call: TRBV9; j_call: TRBJ2-1; clone_size: -; d_call: -; cdr3_aa: CASSPFGGPNEQFF; cdr3_nt: TGTGCCAGCAGCCCCTTCGGGGGTCCCAATGAGCAGTTCTTC
v_call: TRBV4-2; j_call: TRBJ2-1; clone_size: -; d_call: TRBD1; cdr3_aa: CASSQDSEGAHNEQFF; cdr3_nt: TGTGCCAGCAGCCAAGACAGTGAGGGGGCCCACAATGAGCAGTTCTTC
v_call: TRBV27; j_call: TRBJ2-7; clone_size: -; d_call: TRBD1; cdr3_aa: CASRQTGTGYYEQYF; cdr3_nt: TGTGCCAGCAGACAAACCGGGACAGGCTACTACGAGCAGTACTTC
v_call: TRBV20-1; j_call: TRBJ2-3; clone_size: once; d_call: -; cdr3_aa: CSAPAPTQYF; cdr3_nt: TGCAGTGCTCCAGCGCCTACGCAGTATTTT
v_call: TRBV4-3; j_call: TRBJ2-1; clone_size: -; d_call: -; cdr3_aa: CASSQDALPGNEQFF; cdr3_nt: TGCGCCAGCAGCCAAGATGCCCTACCAGGGAATGAGCAGTTCTTC
v_call: TRBV6-1; j_call: TRBJ2-7; clone_size: -; d_call: -; cdr3_aa: CASRESYEQYF; cdr3_nt: TGTGCCAGCAGGGAGTCCTACGAGCAGTACTTC
v_call: TRBV2; j_call: TRBJ2-1; clone_size: -; d_call: TRBD2; cdr3_aa: CASSSSGGFYNEQFF; cdr3_nt: TGTGCCAGCAGTTCCAGCGGGGGATTCTACAATGAGCAGTTCTTC
v_call: TRBV27; j_call: TRBJ2-7; clone_size: -; d_call: TRBD2; cdr3_aa: CASSFSSGGVYEQYF; cdr3_nt: TGTGCCAGCAGTTTTAGTAGCGGGGGAGTCTACGAGCAGTACTTC
v_call: TRBV7-8; j_call: TRBJ2-7; clone_size: once; d_call: -; cdr3_aa: CASSGGTAPTEQYF; cdr3_nt: TGTGCCAGCAGCGGTGGGACCGCCCCGACCGAGCAGTACTTC